This TCR beta chain was sequenced in a study of cytomegalovirus exposure and HLA in healthy donors. This CDR3 has 14 amino acids. Germline CDR1 and CDR2: SGHNT and YYREEE (reference sequence). Trimming took 7 bases from V and 7 from J, leaving 17 bases between them. With regard to this clone: The antigen is not known.

Study-wide results and limits: TCR clusters originating in the first cohort tended to co-occur in the roughly 120 validation repertoires, according to a later analysis.

Measured with immunoSEQ multiplex PCR; TCRdb has only the in-frame clones, and not every one. The sample has some 110,000 clones; roughly nine tenths are singletons. This sequence originates from a man between 18 and 29 years old in good health and CMV-seropositive. Sequencing used PBMCs. This rearrangement joins TRBV5-4 to TRBJ2-2; possible D gene TRBD2, 6 bases. The CDR3 reads CASLGTPGDGELFF. The CDR3, as DNA: TGTGCCAGCTTGGGGACCCCGGGAGACGGGGAGCTGTTTTTT. Together with reference TRBV5-4 and TRBJ2-2, the CDR3 gives the full variable domain: ETGVTQSPTHLIKTRGQQVTLRCSSQSGHNTVSWYQQALGQGPQFIFQYYREEENGRGNFPPRFSGLQFPNYSSELNVNALELDDSALYLCASLGTPGDGELFFGEGSRLTVL.